Below are 23 T cell receptor beta chains sequenced from a single sample in a study of PD-L1 blockade in urothelial cancer. This table comes from immunoSEQ multiplex PCR, and its TCRdb copy is limited to in-frame clones, with some not included. The data show fewer than 40,000 clones, about 89% seen once. The time point was: pretreatment peripheral blood. The sample in question was PBMCs, obtained around atezolizumab (anti-PD-L1) treatment. These receptors all come from a woman aged 55-70 years with urothelial cancer.

The sample holds a few counts of this clone. This chain uses TRBV19 with TRBJ1-5, with 7 bases lining up with TRBD1. The CDR3 is 13 residues long. Per germline, CDR1 LNHDA and CDR2 SQIVND (reference sequence). V lost 5 bases, J lost 9 bases, and 7 bases stayed unmatched. CDR3 protein: CASSFSDRMPQHF. CDR3 bases: TGTGCCAGTAGTTTTTCGGACAGGATGCCCCAGCATTTT.

This clone occurred a few times. The chain carries TRBV27 and TRBJ2-7; 10 bases map to TRBD1. With V trimmed by 6 bases and J by 5 bases, 4 bases remained unmatched. The CDR3 has 13 residues. Germline CDR1 and CDR2: MNHEY and SMNVEV (reference sequence). The CDR3, as DNA: TGTGCCAGCAGATGGGACAGGGGCCACGAGCAGTACTTC. Protein sequence: CASRWDRGHEQYF.

The chain uses TRBV5-4 and TRBJ2-1; TRBD2 aligns across 7 bases. Losses at the gene ends were 4 bases for V and 3 bases for J; bases not matched to a gene: 4. The CDR3 is 14 residues long. Per the germline V gene, CDR1 is SGHNT and CDR2 is YYREEE (reference sequence). The DNA for the CDR3 is TGTGCCAGCAGCCCATCTAGCGGCTACAATGAGCAGTTCTTC. Translating gives CASSPSSGYNEQFF.

The chain joins TRBV7-6 to TRBJ2-2; 13 nucleotides agree with TRBD2. The CDR3 sequence is 18 residues long. V gave up 5 bases and J gave up 0 bases; unmatched junction bases: 6. Germline assignment: CDR1 SGHVS and CDR2 FNYEAQ. In DNA form, the CDR3 reads TGTGCCAGCAGCCCATGGACTAGCGGGAGCGCGAACACCGGGGAGCTGTTTTTT. Its protein product is CASSPWTSGSANTGELFF.

J is TRBJ2-7 and V is TRBV28, with a tentative D call TRBD2 (5 bases). The V gene lost 3 bases and the J gene lost 4 bases, with 16 bases spanning the gap. The germline V gene has CDR1 MDHEN and CDR2 SYDVKM. This CDR3 has 15 amino acids. The CDR3 sequence is CASSLGGSQAYEQYF. In DNA form, the CDR3 reads TGTGCCAGCAGTTTGGGTGGGAGCCAGGCGTACGAGCAGTACTTC. The variable domain in full, completed from reference TRBV28 and TRBJ2-7, reads DVKVTQSSRYLVKRTGEKVFLECVQDMDHENMFWYRQDPGLGLRLIYFSYDVKMKEKGDIPEGYSVSREKKERFSLILESASTNQTSMYLCASSLGGSQAYEQYFGPGTRLTVT.

V and J are TRBV5-1 and TRBJ2-1; no firm D call. Per the germline V gene, CDR1 is SGHRS and CDR2 is YFSETQ. The CDR3 is 13 amino acids. V lost 0 bases and J 5 bases, leaving 6 bases between the germline ends. Written as DNA, the CDR3 is TGCGCCAGCAGCTTGGTGCAGGACAATGAGCAGTTCTTC. Amino acid sequence: CASSLVQDNEQFF. Supplemented by reference TRBV5-1 and TRBJ2-1, the full variable domain reads KAGVTQTPRYLIKTRGQQVTLSCSPISGHRSVSWYQQTPGQGLQFLFEYFSETQRNKGNFPGRFSGRQFSNSRSEMNVSTLELGDSALYLCASSLVQDNEQFFGPGTRLTVL.

The chain couples TRBV5-1 to TRBJ2-1; 11 nucleotides align to TRBD2. The CDR3 totals 18 residues. Trimming at V came to 1 base and at J to 0 bases, leaving 6 bases not matched to a gene. Germline CDR1 SGHRS, CDR2 YFSETQ. CDR3 in DNA: TGCGCCAGCAGCTTGCCGTTAGCGGGAGGGAGCTCCTACAATGAGCAGTTCTTC. This sequence encodes CASSLPLAGGSSYNEQFF.

This clone was found a few times. The V gene is TRBV18, the J gene TRBJ1-3; no reliable D call. V shed 3 bases and J shed 5 bases, with 14 bases lying between them. The CDR3 length is 15 residues. In germline, CDR1 is KGHSH, CDR2 LQKENI. The DNA of the CDR3 is TGTGCCAGCTCACCTGGGCAGAACCAGAGAAACACCATATATTTT. Amino acids: CASSPGQNQRNTIYF.

The chain carries TRBV15 and TRBJ1-2, with D tentatively TRBD1 (5 bases). Germline CDR1 is LNHNV and CDR2 is YYDKDF (reference sequence). The CDR3 has 14 residues. The germline V and J ends were trimmed by 1 base and 4 bases, with 10 bases remaining between them. CDR3 protein: CATSRGGSFYGYTF. CDR3 bases: TGTGCCACCAGCAGAGGGGGCAGCTTCTATGGCTACACCTTC.

This chain links TRBV7-6 with TRBJ2-7, with TRBD2 matching 7 bases. V was pared by 0 bases and J by 0 bases, with 11 bases of the junction left unmatched. The CDR3 sequence is 18 residues long. Germline CDR1 reads SGHVS; CDR2 reads FNYEAQ. The CDR3 here is CASSLAGPGRGSSYEQYF. The CDR3, as DNA: TGTGCCAGCAGCTTAGCTGGGCCGGGGAGGGGTAGCTCCTACGAGCAGTACTTC.

The genes are TRBV1 and TRBJ2-4; the table's D call of TRBD1 was not tested on the DNA. TRBV1 is deemed a pseudogene. This CDR3 has 17 residues. The CDR3 DNA reads as TGCACCAGCAGCCCTAGAATTGTAATGGGGGCCCAAAACATTCAGTACTTC. Translated, it gives CTSSPRIVMGAQNIQYF.

V and J are TRBV9 and TRBJ1-1; perhaps TRBD1 as D (6 bases). V was trimmed by 3 bases and J by 11 bases, leaving 14 bases between them. The CDR3 length is 12 residues. Germline V gene sequence: CDR1 SGDLS, CDR2 YYNGEE. In nucleotides, the CDR3 is TGTGCCAGCAGCGCCCCGACAGGATCGGCTTTCTTT. Encoded protein: CASSAPTGSAFF.

V is TRBV4-1 and J is TRBJ1-1; D uncertain. Looked up from germline, CDR1 is MGHRA and CDR2 is YSYEKL. The CDR3 extends over 14 amino acids. Trimming removed 0 bases at V and 7 bases at J, with 12 bases between. CDR3 nucleotide sequence: TGCGCCAGCAGCCAAGACGCCCAGAGGATTGAAGCTTTCTTT. Amino acids: CASSQDAQRIEAFF.

The chain couples TRBV14 to TRBJ2-1; D may be TRBD2 (5 bases). The V end was cut by 0 bases, the J end by 13 bases, with 16 bases between. The CDR3 is 14 residues long. Germline lookup yields CDR1 SGHDN and CDR2 FVKESK. Here the CDR3 reads CASSQEVGEHSQFF. The CDR3 DNA sequence: TGTGCCAGCAGCCAAGAGGTCGGGGAGCATAGTCAGTTCTTC.

The rearrangement uses TRBV5-1 and TRBJ2-3, with a tentative D call TRBD2 (6 bases). The V end lost 0 bases, the J end lost 2 bases, and 13 bases lay between the germline ends. The germline V gene encodes CDR1 SGHRS and CDR2 YFSETQ. The CDR3 runs 16 residues. In DNA, the CDR3 is TGCGCCAGCAGCTTGGGGAGGGCTGGAGACACAGATACGCAGTATTTT. Translation gives CASSLGRAGDTDTQYF.

The chain employs TRBV2 and TRBJ1-1; TRBD1 aligns across 9 bases. The V segment lost 4 bases and the J segment 5 bases; nucleotides outside the gene matches: 5. Per germline, CDR1 SNHLY and CDR2 FYNNEI. The CDR3 length is 14 residues. The CDR3 here is CASSGATGGTEAFF. Written as DNA, the CDR3 is TGTGCCAGCAGTGGAGCGACAGGGGGAACTGAAGCTTTCTTT.

This chain uses TRBV19 with TRBJ1-1; no firm D call. Looked up from germline, CDR1 is LNHDA and CDR2 is SQIVND (reference sequence). CDR3 size: 15 residues. Trimming cost V 7 bases and J 4 bases, with 19 bases left between them. DNA for the CDR3: TGTGCCAGTATCAGGCCCCGATTGGGTGGCACTGAAGCTTTCTTT. Encoded protein: CASIRPRLGGTEAFF.

This chain links TRBV5-8 with TRBJ2-3; D call uncertain. The CDR3 spans 12 residues. CDR1 SGHTS and CDR2 YDEGEE come from the germline V gene. V was cut by 4 bases and J by 2 bases, with 5 bases left in between. The CDR3 nucleotides are TGTGCCAGCAGCGCCTACACAGATACGCAGTATTTT. Translation: CASSAYTDTQYF.

The CDR3 is CASSPDRSWGTEAFF. For the CDR3, the DNA is TGTGCCAGCAGCCCAGACAGGTCCTGGGGCACTGAAGCTTTCTTT. The rearrangement uses TRBV7-9 and TRBJ1-1, with D maybe TRBD1 (6 bases). CDR3 length equals 15 residues. Germline CDR1 is SEHNR and CDR2 is FQNEAQ (reference sequence). V was trimmed by 5 bases and J by 4 bases, leaving 17 bases between them.

V usage is TRBV18 and J usage is TRBJ2-3; no reliable D call. The length of the CDR3 is 15 residues. Germline CDR1 KGHSH, CDR2 LQKENI. The V and J ends lost 1 base and 3 bases respectively, with 11 bases between them. The CDR3 DNA sequence: TGTGCCAGCTCACCACGGTTAGCAAAGACAGATACGCAGTATTTT. Translated, it gives CASSPRLAKTDTQYF.

The CDR3 sequence is CASSLYSTGMETQYF. The CDR3 coding sequence is TGTGCCAGCAGTTTATATTCGACAGGGATGGAGACCCAGTACTTC. This sequence joins TRBV28 and TRBJ2-5, with 7 bases aligning to TRBD1. V shed 1 base, J shed 5 bases, and the junction held 7 bases outside the gene matches. Germline lookup yields CDR1 MDHEN and CDR2 SYDVKM. The CDR3 is 15 residues long.

The chain uses TRBV11-2 and TRBJ1-1, with D tentatively TRBD1 (6 bases). The CDR3 totals 14 residues. V shed 5 bases and J shed 4 bases, with 14 bases lying between them. The germline V gene has CDR1 SGHAT and CDR2 FQNNGV. The CDR3 spells CASSRQALGTEAFF. The DNA for the CDR3 is TGTGCCAGCAGCCGACAGGCGTTGGGCACTGAAGCTTTCTTT. The full variable domain, with the rest looked up from reference TRBV11-2 and TRBJ1-1, is EAGVAQSPRYKIIEKRQSVAFWCNPISGHATLYWYQQILGQGPKLLIQFQNNGVVDDSQLPKDRFSAERLKGVDSTLKIQPAKLEDSAVYLCASSRQALGTEAFFGQGTRLTVV.

The CDR3 sequence is CASSLEIAGWDTQYF. CDR3 DNA sequence: TGTGCCAGCAGCTTAGAAATAGCGGGATGGGATACGCAGTATTTT. The V gene is TRBV11-2, the J gene TRBJ2-3, with 8 bases matching TRBD2. The germline gives CDR1 SGHAT, CDR2 FQNNGV. The CDR3 extends over 15 amino acids. Unmatched junction bases numbered 5, after V lost 0 bases and J lost 6 bases.